What follows are 14 T cell receptor beta chains derived from one specimen sequenced in a study of cytomegalovirus exposure and HLA in healthy donors. Primers for the PCR totalled 60 Vbeta and 13 Jbeta. Clones were read by immunoSEQ multiplex PCR, and TCRdb kept only the in-frame ones, dropping some. The sample yields some 120,000 clones, roughly four fifths seen once. Sequencing was performed on PBMCs. The source of these receptors is a man younger than 45 in good health and CMV-seronegative.

The gene calls are TRBV5-4 and TRBJ2-5; 8 nucleotides align to TRBD2. Germline values: CDR1 SGHNT, CDR2 YYREEE (reference sequence). This CDR3 has 13 amino acids. Losses at the gene ends were 4 bases for V and 2 bases for J; bases not matched to a gene: 1. Here the CDR3 reads CASSRGGQETQYF. CDR3 coding DNA: TGTGCCAGCAGCCGGGGGGGGCAAGAGACCCAGTACTTC.

This rearrangement joins TRBV2 to TRBJ2-7, with 11 positions matching TRBD2. This CDR3 spans 14 amino acids. V gave up 3 bases and J gave up 7 bases; unmatched junction bases: 5. Germline CDR1 SNHLY, CDR2 FYNNEI. The CDR3 region is CASSDGGLAVEQYF. CDR3 nucleotides: TGTGCCAGCAGTGATGGGGGACTAGCGGTTGAGCAGTACTTC.

This clone occurred a few times. The rearrangement uses TRBV28 and TRBJ1-4; no clear D. V shed 3 bases and J shed 8 bases, with 10 bases lying between them. Germline CDR1 MDHEN, CDR2 SYDVKM. The CDR3 is 13 amino acids. The CDR3 protein is CASSFRGVEKLFF. For the CDR3, the DNA is TGTGCCAGCAGTTTTCGGGGAGTCGAAAAACTGTTTTTT. Full variable domain (rest looked up from reference TRBV28 and TRBJ1-4): DVKVTQSSRYLVKRTGEKVFLECVQDMDHENMFWYRQDPGLGLRLIYFSYDVKMKEKGDIPEGYSVSREKKERFSLILESASTNQTSMYLCASSFRGVEKLFFGSGTQLSVL.

This clone was seen more than once but under ten times. The chain carries TRBV28 and TRBJ2-2; 10 nucleotides agree with TRBD2. The CDR3 length is 17 residues. Germline V gene sequence: CDR1 MDHEN, CDR2 SYDVKM. The trim removed 7 bases at V and 5 bases at J, leaving 13 bases unmatched. Here the CDR3 reads CASTIGGLAIETGELFF. The CDR3 bases are TGTGCCAGCACCATCGGGGGACTAGCGATTGAGACCGGGGAGCTGTTTTTT.

J is TRBJ1-1 and V is TRBV15; D uncertain. Germline V lookup: CDR1 LNHNV, CDR2 YYDKDF (reference sequence). The CDR3 length is 15 residues. V was clipped by 1 base and J by 1 base, with 10 bases between them. CDR3 amino acids: CATSRGAAENTEAFF. CDR3 DNA sequence: TGTGCCACCAGCAGAGGTGCCGCAGAGAACACTGAAGCTTTCTTT.

CDR3 region: CAWSINNSPLHF. The CDR3 DNA sequence: TGTGCCTGGAGTATTAATAATTCACCCCTCCACTTT. The V call is TRBV30, the J call TRBJ1-6; D is ambiguous. Per germline, CDR1 GTSNPN and CDR2 SVGIG (reference sequence). V lost 2 bases and J lost 5, with 4 bases in between. The length of the CDR3 is 12 residues.

V and J are TRBV4-3 and TRBJ1-5; D is possibly TRBD1 (5 bases). This CDR3 contains 15 residues. The germline V and J ends were trimmed by 0 bases and 7 bases, with 13 bases remaining between them. Germline CDR1 reads LGHNA; CDR2 reads YSLEER. As DNA, the CDR3 is TGCGCCAGCAGCCAAGATTACCGGGGGTGGCAGCCCCAGCATTTT. Translation gives CASSQDYRGWQPQHF.

This clone turned up a few times. This rearrangement joins TRBV9 to TRBJ1-4; no reliable D call. The CDR3 is 15 amino acids. Germline V CDR1 and CDR2: SGDLS, YYNGEE. The V and J ends lost 0 bases and 5 bases respectively, with 11 bases between them. CDR3 DNA: TGTGCCAGCAGCGTAGCACTATCCAGAAATGAAAAACTGTTTTTT. It encodes CASSVALSRNEKLFF.

The chain uses TRBV5-1 and TRBJ2-2; TRBD1 matches 8 bases. The CDR3 contains 16 residues. V lost 4 bases to trimming and J lost 1 base; unmatched junction nucleotides: 6. Per germline, CDR1 SGHRS and CDR2 YFSETQ. CDR3 region: CASSAGQGLNTGELFF. CDR3 nucleotide sequence: TGCGCCAGCAGCGCCGGACAGGGATTGAACACCGGGGAGCTGTTTTTT.

The table lists this clone with a few counts. The chain combines TRBV27 with TRBJ2-7, with 7 bases identical to TRBD1. The CDR3 has 14 residues. CDR1 is MNHEY, CDR2 SMNVEV, per germline (reference sequence). Trimming cost V 5 bases and J 4 bases; bases outside gene matches: 8. This CDR3 reads CASSPTGVGYEQYF. DNA for the CDR3: TGTGCCAGCAGTCCAACAGGGGTTGGTTACGAGCAGTACTTC.

The table lists this clone with a count of one. The V and J genes are TRBV12-5 and TRBJ2-2; D possibly corresponds to TRBD2 (6 bases). The V gene's germline CDR1 is LGHNT and CDR2 FRNRAP. Trimming left V 1 base short and J 0 bases short, with 18 bases between. The CDR3 is 19 residues long. CDR3 amino acids: CASGLDSRGGVSNTGELFF. CDR3 sequence (DNA): TGTGCTAGTGGTTTGGACAGTCGGGGCGGGGTCTCGAACACCGGGGAGCTGTTTTTT.

J is TRBJ1-2 and V is TRBV14; D is uncertain. The V and J ends lost 0 bases and 6 bases respectively, with 14 bases between them. Per germline, CDR1 SGHDN and CDR2 FVKESK. There are 15 residues in the CDR3. This CDR3 reads CASSQERRSVDGYTF. The CDR3 DNA reads TGTGCCAGCAGCCAAGAGAGGCGCAGCGTAGATGGCTACACCTTC.

The chain uses TRBV4-3 and TRBJ1-1, with 8 bases aligning to TRBD1. Per the germline V gene, CDR1 is LGHNA and CDR2 is YSLEER. The V gene end was trimmed by 0 bases and the J gene end by 1 base; junction bases not matched to a gene: 4. The CDR3 spans 16 residues. DNA for the CDR3: TGCGCCAGCAGCCAAGAGTTTGGACAGGGGAACACTGAAGCTTTCTTT. This gives the protein CASSQEFGQGNTEAFF.

The CDR3 sequence: CASSTGEAGQYF. CDR3 nucleotide sequence: TGTGCCAGCTCAACGGGGGAGGCAGGGCAGTACTTC. This chain uses TRBV18 with TRBJ2-7, with TRBD2 as a possible D gene (6 bases). Germline V gene data show CDR1 as KGHSH and CDR2 as LQKENI. Trimming cost V 5 bases and J 9 bases, with 14 bases left between them. This CDR3 contains 12 residues.